This is a list of T cell receptor beta chains from one sample in a study of blood T cell repertoires in COVID-19. Here immunoSEQ multiplex PCR was the method, and the copy in TCRdb shows in-frame clones only, minus some. The sample contains 300,000 to 400,000 clones, about 89% of which appear only once. Sequencing was performed on peripheral blood. All receptors derive from an older woman with COVID-19, enrolled during active disease. The CDR3 runs from the conserved cysteine through the conserved F or W.

j_call	v_call	cdr3_aa
TRBJ1-2	TRBV6-6	CASSSSFGGGYTF
TRBJ2-7	TRBV15	CATDWDSPYEQYF
TRBJ1-1	TRBV25-1	CASGTVSNTEAFF
TRBJ2-2	TRBV28	CASSLLSPGGYTGELFF
TRBJ2-6	TRBV28	CASSIDRGSSGANVLTF
TRBJ2-7	TRBV5-6	CASSFRAYEQYF
TRBJ1-2	TRBV5-6	CASSRDIGDYYGYTF
TRBJ1-2	TRBV5-1	CASSLAGTGYGYTF
TRBJ1-1	TRBV6-5	CASSSTQKNTEAFF
TRBJ1-2	TRBV18	CASSRPEGSNYGYTF
TRBJ1-1	TRBV5-1	CASSFAPTGPNTEAFF
TRBJ1-2	TRBV2	CASSEGQGYGYTF
TRBJ1-6	TRBV6-1	CASSEDRANSPLHF
TRBJ1-1	TRBV6-5	CASSSGQGESEAFF
TRBJ2-7	TRBV3-1/TRBV3-2	CASSYRGGGARNEQYF
TRBJ1-2	TRBV5-5	CASSTTGDYGYTF
TRBJ2-1	TRBV11-2	CASSLDGGFNNEQFF
TRBJ1-2	TRBV9	CASSVDRGYGYTF
TRBJ2-7	TRBV28	CASSLTGYEQYF
TRBJ2-7	TRBV30	CAWSKSGEQYF
TRBJ2-1	TRBV6-1	CASSEVLQRGNNEQFF
TRBJ1-1	TRBV19	CASSIGVQVSTEAFF
TRBJ1-2	TRBV5-1	CASSQTGRPLGYTF
TRBJ1-2	TRBV24-1	CATSDNTVPYGYTF
TRBJ1-1	TRBV6-6	CASSQDRDTEAFF
TRBJ2-7	TRBV4-2	CASSQDRAGTGRGYEQYF
TRBJ1-1	TRBV5-5	CASSMTGWNTEAFF
TRBJ1-1	TRBV3-1/TRBV3-2	CASTPLGSSNTEAFF
TRBJ1-2	TRBV5-6	CASSLNRDGYTF
TRBJ1-5	TRBV30	CAWSVKWGTGGNQPQHF